This T cell receptor beta chain was obtained from a study of shared clonotypes between healthy human individuals. Background on the study: CD4 naive cells filled three plates per donor, CD4 memory three, CD8 naive two and CD8 memory one. Study-wide findings and caveats: Rarefaction analysis demonstrated incomplete sorted-subset sequencing notwithstanding large depth.

Method: immunoSEQ multiplex PCR; TCRdb's copy keeps in-frame clones and lacks some. The table has some 2,500,000 clones, 80% to 95% seen once. Nashville, Tennessee was home to all donors, each a Caucasian adult. From CD4+ cells came CD45RA+ naive and CD45RA-negative memory subsets. V lost 1 base to trimming and J lost 5 bases, with 11 bases between them. The CDR3 extends over 14 amino acids. Germline CDR1 reads ENHRY; CDR2 reads SYGVKD. This clone was counted a single time. Its antigen is currently unknown. The sample was naive CD4+ T cells from PBMCs. The subset denotes: CD45RA+ positively selected. The chain combines TRBV10-3 with TRBJ1-1; tentatively, D is TRBD1 (5 bases). The clonotype comes from a man aged 18 to 35 in good health. Some clones in this sample may be carry-over from other donors' samples. The CDR3 sequence: CAISELRGETEAFF. The CDR3 nucleotides read TGTGCCATCAGTGAGTTGCGAGGGGAGACTGAAGCTTTCTTT.